What follows describes a single T cell receptor beta chain. After constant-region reverse-primer amplification, full-length variable regions underwent semi-nested PCR with Nested Universal Primer A. One entry per CDR3 protein results from TCRdb running MiXCR on the 5' RACE reads. The table has about 6,000 distinct CDR3 sequences, roughly 59% seen once. The germline V gene encodes CDR1 LNHNV and CDR2 YYDKDF (reference sequence). With 0 bases removed from V and 10 bases from J, the gap between germline ends came to 13 bases. The CDR3 has 15 residues. Naive CD4+ T cells were purified with Tregs depleted by CD25.

Material for sequencing was naive CD4+ T cells sorted from blood. Subset defined: naive CD4+ T cells, CD4+CD45RA+CD25-. This chain links TRBV15 with TRBJ1-6; D possibly corresponds to TRBD1 (5 bases). This TCR derives from a female donor with breast cancer. The CDR3 DNA is TGTGCCACCAGCAGAGATACCCGTGGGGGATCACCCCTCCACTTT. It encodes CATSRDTRGGSPLHF.